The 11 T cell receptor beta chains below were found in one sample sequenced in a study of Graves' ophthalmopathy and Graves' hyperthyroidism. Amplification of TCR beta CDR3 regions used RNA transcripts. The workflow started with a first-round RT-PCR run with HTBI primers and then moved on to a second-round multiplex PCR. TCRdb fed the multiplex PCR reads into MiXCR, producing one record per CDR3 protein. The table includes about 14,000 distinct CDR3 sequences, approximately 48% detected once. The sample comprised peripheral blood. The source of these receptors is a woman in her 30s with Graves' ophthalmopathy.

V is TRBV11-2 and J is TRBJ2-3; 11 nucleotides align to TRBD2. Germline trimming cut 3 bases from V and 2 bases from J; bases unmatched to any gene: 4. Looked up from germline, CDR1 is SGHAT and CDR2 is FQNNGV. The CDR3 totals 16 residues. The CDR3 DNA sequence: TGTGCCAGCAGCTTTACTAGCGGGAGTATCACAGATACGCAGTATTTT. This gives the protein CASSFTSGSITDTQYF.

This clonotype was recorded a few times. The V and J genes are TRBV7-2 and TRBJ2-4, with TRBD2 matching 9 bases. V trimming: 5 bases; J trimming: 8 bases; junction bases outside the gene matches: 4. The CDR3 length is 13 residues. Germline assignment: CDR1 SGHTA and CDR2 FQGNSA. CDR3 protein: CASSPRTSDIQYF. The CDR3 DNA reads TGTGCCAGCAGCCCCAGGACTAGCGACATTCAGTACTTC.

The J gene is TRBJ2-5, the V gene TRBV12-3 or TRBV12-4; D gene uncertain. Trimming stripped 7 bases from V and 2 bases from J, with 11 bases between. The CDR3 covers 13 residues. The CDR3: CASTRVSQETQYF. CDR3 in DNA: TGTGCCAGCACCCGAGTTAGTCAAGAGACCCAGTACTTC.

In DNA form, the CDR3 reads TGCGCCAGCAGCTTGGAAGGGGATCGGGCCATATATTTT. Its translation is CASSLEGDRAIYF. J is TRBJ1-3 and V is TRBV5-1, with D maybe TRBD1 (5 bases). CDR1 is SGHRS, CDR2 YFSETQ, per germline. The CDR3 sequence is 13 residues long. V was cut by 0 bases and J by 11 bases, with 12 bases left in between. The variable domain in full, completed from reference TRBV5-1 and TRBJ1-3, reads KAGVTQTPRYLIKTRGQQVTLSCSPISGHRSVSWYQQTPGQGLQFLFEYFSETQRNKGNFPGRFSGRQFSNSRSEMNVSTLELGDSALYLCASSLEGDRAIYFGEGSWLTVV.

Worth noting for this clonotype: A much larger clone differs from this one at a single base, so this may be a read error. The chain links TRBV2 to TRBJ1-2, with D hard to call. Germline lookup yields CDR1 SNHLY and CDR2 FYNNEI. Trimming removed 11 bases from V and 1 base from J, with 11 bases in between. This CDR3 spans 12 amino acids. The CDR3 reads CACSGSNYGYTF. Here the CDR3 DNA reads TGTGCCTGCTCCGGGAGTAACTATGGCTACACCTTC.

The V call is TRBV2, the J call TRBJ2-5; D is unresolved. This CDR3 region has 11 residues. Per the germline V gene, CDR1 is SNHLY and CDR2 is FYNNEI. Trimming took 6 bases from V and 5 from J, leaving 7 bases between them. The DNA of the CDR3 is TGTGCCAGCAGCTTTCGGGAGACCCAGTACTTC. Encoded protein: CASSFRETQYF.

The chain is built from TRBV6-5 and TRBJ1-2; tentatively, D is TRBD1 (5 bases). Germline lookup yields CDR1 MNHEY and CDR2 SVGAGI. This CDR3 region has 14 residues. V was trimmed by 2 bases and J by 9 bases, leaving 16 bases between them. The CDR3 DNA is TGTGCCAGCAGTTACGCCTCCGGGGCTTGGAGCTACACCTTC. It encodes CASSYASGAWSYTF.

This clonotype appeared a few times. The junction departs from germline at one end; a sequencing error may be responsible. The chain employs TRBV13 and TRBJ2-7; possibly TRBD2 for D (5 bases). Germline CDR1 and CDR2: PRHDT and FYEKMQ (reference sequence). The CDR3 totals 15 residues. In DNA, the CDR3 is TGTGCCAGCAGCGTAGGACTTGCCCCGTCCTACGAGCAGTACTTC. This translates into CASSVGLAPSYEQYF.

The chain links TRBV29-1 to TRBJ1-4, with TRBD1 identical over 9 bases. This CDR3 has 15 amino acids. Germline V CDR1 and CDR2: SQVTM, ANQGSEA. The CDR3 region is CNVEDFGTGNEKLFF. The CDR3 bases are TGCAACGTCGAAGATTTTGGGACAGGGAACGAAAAACTGTTTTTT.

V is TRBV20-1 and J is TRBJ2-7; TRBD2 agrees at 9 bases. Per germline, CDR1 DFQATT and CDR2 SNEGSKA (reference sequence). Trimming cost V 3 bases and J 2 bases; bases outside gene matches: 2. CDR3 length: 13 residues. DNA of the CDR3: TGCAGTGCTAGCGCTAGCGGGGCCTACGAGCAGTACTTC. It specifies CSASASGAYEQYF.

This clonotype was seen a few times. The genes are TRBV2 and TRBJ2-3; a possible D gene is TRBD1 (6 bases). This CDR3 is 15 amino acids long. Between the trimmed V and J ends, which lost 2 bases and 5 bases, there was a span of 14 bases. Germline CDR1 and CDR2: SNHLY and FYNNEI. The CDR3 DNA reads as TGTGCCAGCAGTGAATACTACAGGGTAGGAGATACGCAGTATTTT. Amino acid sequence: CASSEYYRVGDTQYF. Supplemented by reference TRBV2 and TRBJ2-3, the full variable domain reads EPEVTQTPSHQVTQMGQEVILRCVPISNHLYFYWYRQILGQKVEFLVSFYNNEISEKSEIFDDQFSVERPDGSNFTLKIRSTKLEDSAMYFCASSEYYRVGDTQYFGPGTRLTVL.